This T cell receptor (beta chain) was retrieved from a study of OX40 agonist ivuxolimab in advanced cancers. Trimming shortened V by 6 bases and J by 7 bases, and 19 bases separated the two germline ends. Germline CDR1 is MDHEN and CDR2 is SYDVKM. This CDR3 spans 15 amino acids. This table comes from immunoSEQ multiplex PCR, and its TCRdb copy is limited to in-frame clones, with some not included. Here the sample spans 31,000 or so clones, about four fifths being singletons. The starting material was CD4+ or CD8+ T cells sorted from blood, obtained in a trial of the OX40 agonist ivuxolimab. The chain carries TRBV28 and TRBJ2-1; maybe TRBD2 (5 bases). The clonotype was recovered from an adult with an advanced solid tumor such as melanoma, head and neck, liver or kidney cancer. The CDR3 nucleotides read TGTGCCAGCAGCCTAGCCCCCGGTGGCTATAATGAGCAGTTCTTC. Translated: CASSLAPGGYNEQFF.